The text below deals with one T cell receptor (beta chain). Authors' methods: Amplification from reference gene primers served as the basis for estimated nucleated cell counts. Produced via immunoSEQ multiplex PCR; TCRdb's table is partial and in-frame only. The DNA was the basis for D and trimming; V, J and clone size are from that table. Of roughly 60,000 clones listed, 80% to 90% are singletons. The data are from a study of blood T cell repertoires in COVID-19. About the research overall: Acute-phase and convalescent COVID-19 samples originated in the United States, Italy and Spain. T cells, B-cell-depleted T cells, or PBMCs supplied cDNA or gDNA.

The germline V gene has CDR1 LGHDT and CDR2 YNNKEL (reference sequence). The CDR3 is 14 residues long. Trimming took 3 bases from V and 10 from J; bases not matched to a gene: 6. This clonotype was obtained from a man older than 75 with acute or convalescent COVID-19. The chain recombines TRBV3-1 (or the pseudogene TRBV3-2) with TRBJ1-6; TRBD1 matches 7 bases. The sequencing input was peripheral blood. The CDR3 DNA sequence: TGTGCCAGCAGCCAGATGACAGGGAACTCACCCCTCCACTTT. Residues: CASSQMTGNSPLHF.